This TCR beta chain was sequenced in a study of cytomegalovirus exposure and HLA in healthy donors. Findings of the study overall: In vitro confirmation showed a few CMV-associated chains to be CMV antigen specific. In a later analysis, first-cohort TCR clusters were found to tend to co-occur in the 100 to 150 validation repertoires. The study recorded more than 150 TCR beta chains that were cytomegalovirus-associated.

TCRdb's table, derived via immunoSEQ multiplex PCR, lists solely in-frame clones and lacks some. Here the sample spans 71,000 or so clones, roughly 94% being singletons. With respect to this clone: What it binds is unknown.

With 2 bases clipped from V and 2 bases from J, the junction kept 7 bases outside the gene matches. This CDR3 spans 17 amino acids. CDR1 is SQVTM and CDR2 is ANQGSEA in the germline V gene. This sequence originates from a woman aged 18 to 35 in good health and CMV-seropositive. Sequenced material: PBMCs. V is TRBV29-1 and J is TRBJ2-1; 12 bases are shared with TRBD2. This chain's CDR3 is CSVESPRTSGTYNEQFF. CDR3 DNA sequence: TGCAGCGTTGAAAGCCCCCGGACTAGCGGGACCTACAATGAGCAGTTCTTC.